This T cell receptor (beta chain) came from a study of cytomegalovirus exposure and HLA in healthy donors. About the research overall: Of all 400 or so donors who were genotyped, roughly 81% belonged to the Caucasian-associated ancestry cluster.

The CDR3 runs to 14 residues. Germline V CDR1 and CDR2: GTSNPN, SVGIG (reference sequence). V shed 3 bases and J shed 2 bases, with 13 bases lying between them. The PCR was carried out with 60 Vbeta primers and 13 Jbeta primers. This table comes from immunoSEQ multiplex PCR, and its TCRdb copy is limited to in-frame clones, with some not included. This sample yields some 200,000 clones, of which roughly 9.5% are seen a single time; 1% to 1.5% belongs to the top ten. The source is a woman in her twenties or thirties in good health and CMV-seropositive. Sample: PBMCs. This chain uses TRBV30 with TRBJ2-5; perhaps TRBD2 as D (6 bases). CDR3 bases: TGTGCCTGGAGGGGATTGGGGGGTCAAGAGACCCAGTACTTC. It specifies CAWRGLGGQETQYF.